These 13 T cell receptor beta chains were sequenced from one sample in a study of T cells after somatic rescue of genetic block. The method was immunoSEQ multiplex PCR; TCRdb's version includes in-frame clones alone and lacks a portion of them. The data hold 67,000 or so clones, with approximately 90% observed a single time. What was sequenced was peripheral blood mononuclear cells (PBMCs). Every receptor here comes from a man under 40.

The table lists this clone with a count of one. V usage is TRBV4-3 and J usage is TRBJ2-7; D gene unclear. The CDR3 has 14 amino acids. CDR1 and CDR2 (germline): LGHNA, YSLEER. The V end was cut by 0 bases, the J end by 3 bases, with 9 bases between. In DNA form, the CDR3 reads TGCGCCAGCAGCCAAGATCTTGGCAGCTACGAGCAGTACTTC. This codes for CASSQDLGSYEQYF.

This chain's CDR3 is CASSLAGLQVKETQYF. CDR3 nucleotides: TGTGCCAGCAGCTTAGCTGGCCTCCAGGTGAAGGAGACCCAGTACTTC. This chain connects TRBV7-9 to TRBJ2-5; D is undetermined. V lost 0 bases, J lost 5 bases, and 16 bases lay in between. CDR1 is SEHNR and CDR2 is FQNEAQ in the germline V gene (reference sequence). The CDR3 has 16 residues.

The V and J genes are TRBV5-1 and TRBJ1-1; perhaps TRBD1 as D (6 bases). Germline V CDR1 and CDR2: SGHRS, YFSETQ. The CDR3 has 16 amino acids. V lost 0 bases and J 4 bases, leaving 16 bases between the germline ends. The CDR3 DNA reads as TGCGCCAGCAGCTTGGCCGGGCAGGGGATGTTCACTGAAGCTTTCTTT. It translates to CASSLAGQGMFTEAFF.

The rearrangement uses TRBV11-3 and TRBJ2-5, with D unresolved. The CDR3 has 12 amino acids. The ends were cut back, 0 bases at V and 5 bases at J, with 4 bases in the middle. Germline assignment: CDR1 SGHNT and CDR2 YENEEA. In DNA form, the CDR3 reads TGTGCCAGCAGCTTAGAGGGGGAGACCCAGTACTTC. Translation: CASSLEGETQYF.

The chain uses TRBV7-6 and TRBJ2-3; 14 nucleotides match TRBD2. After removal of 4 bases from V and 6 bases from J, the junction contained 6 bases not matched to a gene. CDR1 and CDR2 from the germline V gene are SGHVS and FNYEAQ. This CDR3 has 16 amino acids. Here the CDR3 DNA reads TGTGCCAGCAGCTCGGGACTAGCGGGAGTGGGTGATACGCAGTATTTT. Translating it yields CASSSGLAGVGDTQYF.

The chain employs TRBV6-5 and TRBJ1-5; a weak D match, TRBD1 (5 bases). The CDR3 totals 13 residues. V gave up 5 bases and J gave up 5 bases, with 10 bases separating them. The V gene's germline CDR1 is MNHEY and CDR2 SVGAGI. Here the CDR3 reads CASSNQGYQPQHF. CDR3 DNA: TGTGCCAGCAGTAACCAGGGTTATCAGCCCCAGCATTTT.

The gene calls are TRBV7-9 and TRBJ1-6; a weak D match, TRBD1 (5 bases). The CDR3 is 15 residues long. V was pared by 5 bases and J by 7 bases, with 15 bases between. Germline-derived CDR1 and CDR2 are SEHNR and FQNEAQ (reference sequence). CDR3 in amino acids: CASSPTGGSNSPLHF. In nucleotides, the CDR3 is TGTGCCAGCAGCCCGACTGGGGGTTCCAATTCACCCCTCCACTTT. Drawing the rest from reference TRBV7-9 and TRBJ1-6, the complete variable domain is DTGVSQNPRHKITKRGQNVTFRCDPISEHNRLYWYRQTLGQGPEFLTYFQNEAQLEKSRLLSDRFSAERPKGSFSTLEIQRTEQGDSAMYLCASSPTGGSNSPLHFGNGTRLTVT.

V and J are TRBV15 and TRBJ2-3; no clear D. The CDR3 extends over 12 amino acids. V lost 2 bases and J 0 bases, leaving 0 bases between the germline ends. CDR1 is LNHNV, CDR2 YYDKDF, per germline (reference sequence). The CDR3 region is CATSRSTDTQYF. Written as DNA, the CDR3 is TGTGCCACCAGCAGAAGCACAGATACGCAGTATTTT.

This clone was seen once. V usage is TRBV13 and J usage is TRBJ2-7; the D is unclear. The CDR3 runs to 14 residues. V gave up 1 base and J gave up 0 bases, with 7 bases separating them. From germline, CDR1 is PRHDT and CDR2 FYEKMQ (reference sequence). The DNA for the CDR3 is TGTGCCAGCAGCTTAGTGGCTCTCTCCTACGAGCAGTACTTC. Its translation: CASSLVALSYEQYF.

This clone appeared a few times. V is TRBV4-2 and J is TRBJ1-1; D not certain. V shed 4 bases and J shed 3 bases, with 9 bases lying between them. The CDR3 is made up of 13 amino acids. From germline, CDR1 is LGHNA and CDR2 YNFKEQ. The CDR3 sequence is CASSRPVDTEAFF. For the CDR3, the DNA is TGTGCCAGCAGCCGACCCGTGGACACTGAAGCTTTCTTT.

The chain couples TRBV28 to TRBJ1-2; D gene ambiguous. This CDR3 has 12 amino acids. The V gene's germline CDR1 is MDHEN and CDR2 SYDVKM. The V and J ends lost 6 bases and 4 bases respectively, with 9 bases between them. This chain's CDR3 is CASSRLTYGYTF. CDR3 nucleotide sequence: TGTGCCAGCAGCCGTTTGACCTATGGCTACACCTTC.

This clone was seen only once. The chain joins TRBV7-6 to TRBJ1-4; D not certain. The CDR3 spans 14 residues. Deletions cut 2 bases from V and 1 base from J, with 5 bases between. Germline values: CDR1 SGHVS, CDR2 FNYEAQ. This CDR3 reads CASSLSQTNEKLFF. The CDR3, as DNA: TGTGCCAGCAGCTTATCTCAAACTAATGAAAAACTGTTTTTT. Complete variable domain (other parts from reference TRBV7-6 and TRBJ1-4): GAGVSQSPRYKVTKRGQDVALRCDPISGHVSLYWYRQALGQGPEFLTYFNYEAQQDKSGLPNDRFSAERPEGSISTLTIQRTEQRDSAMYRCASSLSQTNEKLFFGSGTQLSVL.

This clone showed up just once. The sample contains more than one DNA sequence encoding this CDR3. The chain employs TRBV30 and TRBJ2-7; TRBD1 aligns across 9 bases. Germline CDR1 GTSNPN, CDR2 SVGIG (reference sequence). The junction had 6 bases not matched to a gene; V was cut back by 3 bases and J by 6 bases. This CDR3 contains 13 residues. This CDR3 reads CAWSVMGQGEQYF. As DNA, the CDR3 is TGTGCCTGGAGCGTTATGGGACAGGGCGAGCAGTACTTC.